The entry below describes one T cell receptor beta chain. The data were produced by immunoSEQ multiplex PCR, yet TCRdb's version contains in-frame clones alone and is incomplete. This sample has around 59,000 clones, with over 90% found just once. This sample was taken from a study of human versus mouse CDR3 diversity and MHC coevolution. The ends were cut back, 4 bases at V and 5 bases at J, with 15 bases in the middle. The CDR3 is 15 residues long. CDR1 is SGHDT, CDR2 YYEEEE, per germline. Sequenced material: naive CD4+ T cells from blood. The subset here: CD45RO-negative CD62L-positive naive CD4 T cells. The chain couples TRBV5-6 to TRBJ2-2; D may be TRBD1 (5 bases). The sequence derives from a person in their sixties in good health. DNA of the CDR3: TGTGCCAGCAGCAATGAAGCAGGGCGGACCGGGGAGCTGTTTTTT. Translated, it gives CASSNEAGRTGELFF.